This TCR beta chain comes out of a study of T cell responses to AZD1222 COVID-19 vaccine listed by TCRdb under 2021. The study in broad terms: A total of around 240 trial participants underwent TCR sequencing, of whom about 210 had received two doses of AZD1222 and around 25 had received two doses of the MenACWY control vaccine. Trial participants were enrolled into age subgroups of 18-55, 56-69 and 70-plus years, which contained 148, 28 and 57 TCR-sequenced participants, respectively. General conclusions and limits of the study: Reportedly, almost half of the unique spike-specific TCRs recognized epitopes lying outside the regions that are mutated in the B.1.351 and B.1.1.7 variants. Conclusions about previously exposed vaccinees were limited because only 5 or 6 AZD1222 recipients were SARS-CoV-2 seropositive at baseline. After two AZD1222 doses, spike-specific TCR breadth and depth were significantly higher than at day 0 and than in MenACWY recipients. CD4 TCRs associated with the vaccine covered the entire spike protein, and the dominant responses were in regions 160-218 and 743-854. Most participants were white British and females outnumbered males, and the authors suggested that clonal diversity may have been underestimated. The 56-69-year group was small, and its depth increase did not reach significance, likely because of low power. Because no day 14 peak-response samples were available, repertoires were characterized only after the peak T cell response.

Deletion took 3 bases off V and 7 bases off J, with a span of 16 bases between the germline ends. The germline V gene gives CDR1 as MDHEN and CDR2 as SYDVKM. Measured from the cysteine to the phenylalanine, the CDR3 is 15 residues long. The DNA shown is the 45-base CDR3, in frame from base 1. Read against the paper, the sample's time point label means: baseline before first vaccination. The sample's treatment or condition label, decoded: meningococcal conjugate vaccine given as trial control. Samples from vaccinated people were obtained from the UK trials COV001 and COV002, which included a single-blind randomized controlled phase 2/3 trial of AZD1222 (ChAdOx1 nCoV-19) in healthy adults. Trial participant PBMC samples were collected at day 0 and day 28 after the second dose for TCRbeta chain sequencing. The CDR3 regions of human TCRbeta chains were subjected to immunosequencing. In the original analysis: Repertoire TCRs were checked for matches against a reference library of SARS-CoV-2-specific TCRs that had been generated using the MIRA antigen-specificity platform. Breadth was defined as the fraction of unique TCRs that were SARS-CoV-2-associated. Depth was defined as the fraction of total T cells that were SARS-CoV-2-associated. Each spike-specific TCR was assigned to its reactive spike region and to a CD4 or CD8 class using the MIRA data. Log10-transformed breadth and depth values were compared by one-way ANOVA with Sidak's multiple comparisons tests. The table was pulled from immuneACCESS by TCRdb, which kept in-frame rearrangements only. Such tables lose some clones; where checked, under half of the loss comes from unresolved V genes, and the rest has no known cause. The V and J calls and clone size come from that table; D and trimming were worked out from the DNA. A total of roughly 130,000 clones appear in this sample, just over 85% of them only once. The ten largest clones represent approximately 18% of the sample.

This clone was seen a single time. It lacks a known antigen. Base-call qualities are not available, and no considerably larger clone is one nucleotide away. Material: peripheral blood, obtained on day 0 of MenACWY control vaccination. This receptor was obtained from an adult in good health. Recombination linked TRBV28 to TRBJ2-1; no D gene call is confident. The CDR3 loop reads CASSLIPSSANEQFF. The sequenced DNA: TGTGCCAGCAGTTTGATTCCCAGTTCAGCGAATGAGCAGTTCTTC.